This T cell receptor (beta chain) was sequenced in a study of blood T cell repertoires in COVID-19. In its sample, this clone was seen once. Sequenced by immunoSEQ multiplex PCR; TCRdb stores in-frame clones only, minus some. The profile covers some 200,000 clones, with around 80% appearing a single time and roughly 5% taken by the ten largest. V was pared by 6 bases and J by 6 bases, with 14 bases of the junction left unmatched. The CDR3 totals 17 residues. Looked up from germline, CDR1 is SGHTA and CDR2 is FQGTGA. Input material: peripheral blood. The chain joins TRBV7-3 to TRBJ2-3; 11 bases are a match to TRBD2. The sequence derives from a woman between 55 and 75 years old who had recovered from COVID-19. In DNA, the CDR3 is TGTGCCAGCAGTCCCAATAGCGGGGGGGCCTTATCGGATACGCAGTATTTT. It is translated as CASSPNSGGALSDTQYF.